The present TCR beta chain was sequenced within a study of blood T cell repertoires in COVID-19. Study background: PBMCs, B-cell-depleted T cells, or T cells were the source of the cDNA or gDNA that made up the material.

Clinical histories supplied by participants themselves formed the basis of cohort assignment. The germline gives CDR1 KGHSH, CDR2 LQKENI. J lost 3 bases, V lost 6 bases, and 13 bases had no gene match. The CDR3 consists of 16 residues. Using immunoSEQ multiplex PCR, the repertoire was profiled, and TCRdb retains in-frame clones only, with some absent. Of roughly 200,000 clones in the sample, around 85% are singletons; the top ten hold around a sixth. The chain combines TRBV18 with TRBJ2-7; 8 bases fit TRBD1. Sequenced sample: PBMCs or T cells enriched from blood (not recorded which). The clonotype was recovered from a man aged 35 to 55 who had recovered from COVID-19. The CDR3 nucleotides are TGTGCCAGCTCCCTCGGGACAGGCGGATCCCTCTACGAGCAGTACTTC. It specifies CASSLGTGGSLYEQYF.